This T cell receptor (beta chain) was recorded in a study of blood T cell repertoires in COVID-19. About the research overall: Researchers got acute and convalescent COVID-19 samples from the United States, Italy and Spain.

Germline assignment: CDR1 SGDLS and CDR2 YYNGEE. This CDR3 contains 16 residues. Trimming stripped 0 bases from V and 5 bases from J, with 17 bases between. The participants were between about 18 and 90 years old and came from some 23 US areas. Participant-given clinical history determined each cohort assignment. Under the authors' procedure: Estimation of nucleated cell counts was performed using reference gene primer amplification. Produced via immunoSEQ multiplex PCR; TCRdb's table is partial and in-frame only. That table furnishes V, J and clone size, whereas the DNA furnished D and trimming. The sample includes 470,000 or so clones, approximately 90% of them seen just once.

Specimen: PBMCs or T cells enriched from blood (not recorded which). This receptor was obtained from a woman aged 18-29 years with acute COVID-19. This chain links TRBV9 with TRBJ1-2, with a tentative D call TRBD1 (6 bases). The CDR3 loop is CASSVASGHQDYGYTF. In DNA, the CDR3 is TGTGCCAGCAGCGTAGCATCGGGACACCAAGATTATGGCTACACCTTC.